This TCR beta chain was observed in a study of radiotherapy plus CTLA-4 blockade in lung cancer (dated by TCRdb to the late 2010s). For the wider study: Among enrolled patients, 15% to 20% had an objective response and 31% reached disease control.

The library was built by means of the immunoSEQ multiplex PCR assay. TCRdb took over this immuneACCESS table, retaining in-frame rearrangements with V and J assigned. Such tables are incomplete; in checked studies, under half of the missing clones stem from an unresolved V gene, and the remainder is unexplained. The sample contains 60,000 to 70,000 clones, 79% of them found a single time. 10% of the sample rests with the top ten. The study at large found these results: After treatment with radiotherapy and ipilimumab, TCR clones that originated in tumors expanded in peripheral blood. Early dynamic changes in blood T cell clones, together with increased serum interferon-beta after radiation, were reported as the strongest predictors of response.

Remarks on this clone: Its antigen is still unknown. No much larger clonotype is one base removed from it; base qualities were not supplied.

V drops 4 bases and J drops 4 bases, leaving 13 bases in between. The CDR3 spans 15 residues, from the cysteine through the phenylalanine. Left in the record is the CDR3 DNA by itself, 45 bases read in frame from the first base. CDR1 and CDR2 are drawn from the germline V gene: LGHNA, YSLEER. The study evaluated CTLA-4 blockade (ipilimumab) given together with focal radiation therapy in patients who had chemo-refractory metastatic non-small-cell lung cancer. This TCR was sampled from a human donor with non-small cell lung cancer who had a complete response to radiotherapy plus ipilimumab. Material: peripheral blood, obtained from a patient treated with radiotherapy plus ipilimumab. The chain uses TRBV4-3 and TRBJ2-2; no D gene call is confident. The nucleotide sequence is given as TGCGCCAGCAGCCTATCCCTGGGTGGCACCGGGGAGCTGTTTTTT. This yields the protein CASSLSLGGTGELFF.